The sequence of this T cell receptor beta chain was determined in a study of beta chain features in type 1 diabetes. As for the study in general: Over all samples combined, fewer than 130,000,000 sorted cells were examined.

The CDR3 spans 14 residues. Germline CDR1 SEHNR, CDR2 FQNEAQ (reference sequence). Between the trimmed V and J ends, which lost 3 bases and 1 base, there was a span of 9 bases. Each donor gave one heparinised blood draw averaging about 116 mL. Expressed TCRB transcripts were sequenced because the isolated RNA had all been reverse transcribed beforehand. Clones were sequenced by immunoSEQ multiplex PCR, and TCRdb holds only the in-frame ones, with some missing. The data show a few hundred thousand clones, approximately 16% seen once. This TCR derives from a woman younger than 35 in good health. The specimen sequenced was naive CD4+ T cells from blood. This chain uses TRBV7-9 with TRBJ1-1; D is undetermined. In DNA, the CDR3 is TGTGCCAGCAGCTTCGGGCGGGGGAACACTGAAGCTTTCTTT. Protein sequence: CASSFGRGNTEAFF.